What follows are 30 T cell receptor beta chains derived from one specimen sequenced in a study of T cell responses to AZD1222 COVID-19 vaccine. Sequenced by immunoSEQ multiplex PCR; TCRdb stores in-frame clones only, minus some. The sample includes about 120,000 clones, around 84% seen only once; the top ten take 17%. The sequenced sample was peripheral blood, obtained 28 days after the second AZD1222 dose. Receptor source: an adult who received the AZD1222 COVID-19 vaccine.

The V call is TRBV7-9, the J call TRBJ1-1; D is ambiguous. V was trimmed by 2 bases and J by 5 bases, leaving 0 bases between them. CDR1 and CDR2 (germline): SEHNR, FQNEAQ (reference sequence). CDR3 length: 10 amino acids. The CDR3 sequence is CASSLTEAFF. CDR3 bases: TGTGCCAGCAGCTTAACTGAAGCTTTCTTT.

V and J are TRBV7-2 and TRBJ2-1; 14 positions agree with TRBD2. The germline V gene encodes CDR1 SGHTA and CDR2 FQGNSA. The length of the CDR3 is 17 residues. V was clipped by 4 bases and J by 7 bases; unmatched bases: 9. As DNA, the CDR3 is TGTGCCAGCAGCTCGCCTCGGACTAGCGGGGGGAAGAATGAGCAGTTCTTC. This gives the protein CASSSPRTSGGKNEQFF.

The gene calls are TRBV14 and TRBJ2-2; D is possibly TRBD1 (6 bases). Deletions cut 4 bases from V and 6 bases from J, with 12 bases between. The CDR3 covers 14 residues. Germline V CDR1 and CDR2: SGHDN, FVKESK. CDR3 sequence reads: CASSLNRASGELFF. The CDR3 bases are TGTGCCAGCAGCCTAAACAGGGCATCCGGGGAGCTGTTTTTT.

This chain uses TRBV19 with TRBJ1-4; D possibly corresponds to TRBD1 (6 bases). The germline V and J ends were trimmed by 0 bases and 5 bases, with 16 bases remaining between them. Germline V CDR1 and CDR2: LNHDA, SQIVND (reference sequence). The CDR3 has 17 residues. The CDR3 DNA sequence: TGTGCCAGTAGTATAGACTCTCACGGGACACGAAATGAAAAACTGTTTTTT. This codes for CASSIDSHGTRNEKLFF.

The V and J genes are TRBV4-3 and TRBJ1-3, with D possibly TRBD1 on 5 matching bases. Trimming took 3 bases from V and 0 from J, leaving 21 bases between them. There are 19 residues in the CDR3. CDR1 and CDR2 from the germline V gene are LGHNA and YSLEER. The CDR3 here is CASSQLGPRSGGSGNTIYF. The DNA for the CDR3 is TGCGCCAGCAGCCAGTTGGGACCCCGGTCAGGCGGCTCTGGAAACACCATATATTTT.

This clone appeared a few times. The chain recombines TRBV6-5 with TRBJ2-7, with 10 bases that match TRBD1. The CDR3 is made up of 13 amino acids. Per the germline V gene, CDR1 is MNHEY and CDR2 is SVGAGI. Trimming cost V 7 bases and J 4 bases; bases outside gene matches: 4. CDR3 coding DNA: TGTGCCAGCAAAAGGGACAGGGGTTACGAGCAGTACTTC. As protein: CASKRDRGYEQYF.

The chain carries TRBV19 and TRBJ2-2; D unclear. The germline V and J ends were trimmed by 3 bases and 1 base, with 12 bases remaining between them. The CDR3 loop spans 16 amino acids. Germline assignment: CDR1 LNHDA and CDR2 SQIVND (reference sequence). The CDR3 nucleotides read TGTGCCAGTAGTATGGTAGGGAATGAGAACACCGGGGAGCTGTTTTTT. It translates to CASSMVGNENTGELFF.

CDR3 sequence (DNA): TGTGCCTGGAGTGCGCGGGCCCCATCCATGGACACCTACAATGAGCAGTTCTTC. It encodes CAWSARAPSMDTYNEQFF. The chain carries TRBV30 and TRBJ2-1; either TRBD1 or TRBD2 may fit D (5 bases each). The V and J ends lost 1 base and 2 bases respectively, with 21 bases between them. Germline CDR1 is GTSNPN and CDR2 is SVGIG (reference sequence). This CDR3 is 18 amino acids long.

This clone has only a few counts. The CDR3 DNA reads as TGTGCCACTCAAACGGGGGACACCGGGGAGCTGTTTTTT. The encoded protein is CATQTGDTGELFF. V gene TRBV24-1 combines with J gene TRBJ2-2, with D perhaps TRBD2 (6 bases). Trimming took off 10 bases at V and 3 bases at J, with 11 bases between the two ends. CDR1 KGHDR and CDR2 SFDVKD come from the germline V gene. There are 13 residues in the CDR3.

This clone turned up a few times. This rearrangement joins TRBV6-1 to TRBJ2-3; TRBD2 matches at 8 bases. Trimming cost V 4 bases and J 5 bases; bases outside gene matches: 11. The germline gives CDR1 MNHNS, CDR2 SASEGT. The CDR3 runs to 16 residues. The CDR3 region has the DNA TGTGCCAGCAGTGCCACCGGGGGGGCGCAAAGAGATACGCAGTATTTT. It specifies CASSATGGAQRDTQYF.

The gene calls are TRBV6-1 and TRBJ1-1, with D hard to call. Germline CDR1 and CDR2: MNHNS and SASEGT. Trimming took off 1 base at V and 6 bases at J, with 15 bases between the two ends. The CDR3 sequence is 15 residues long. CDR3 in amino acids: CASSEVGGLVAEAFF. The DNA of the CDR3 is TGTGCCAGCAGTGAAGTAGGCGGATTGGTAGCTGAAGCTTTCTTT.

This sequence joins TRBV5-1 and TRBJ2-6, with D hard to call. The CDR3 is 14 amino acids. CDR1 and CDR2 (germline): SGHRS, YFSETQ. V was clipped by 4 bases and J by 6 bases, with 11 bases between them. CDR3 protein: CASSLGQAANVLTF. CDR3 DNA sequence: TGCGCCAGCAGCCTCGGGCAAGCGGCCAACGTCCTGACTTTC.

The genes are TRBV7-3 and TRBJ1-1, with D hard to call. V shed 2 bases and J shed 6 bases, with 13 bases lying between them. The germline V gene has CDR1 SGHTA and CDR2 FQGTGA. The CDR3 contains 14 residues. This chain's CDR3 is CASSLGPAAPEAFF. DNA of the CDR3: TGTGCCAGCAGCTTAGGCCCCGCGGCCCCTGAAGCTTTCTTT.

The sample holds one count of this clone. The V and J genes are TRBV6-4 and TRBJ2-5, with D maybe TRBD2 (6 bases). Germline CDR1 is MRHNA and CDR2 is SNTAGT. The CDR3 has 15 amino acids. V gave up 3 bases and J gave up 2 bases, with 13 bases separating them. The CDR3 here is CASSENGGGQETQYF. The DNA for the CDR3 is TGTGCCAGCAGTGAAAATGGGGGAGGACAAGAGACCCAGTACTTC.

The V gene is TRBV5-1, the J gene TRBJ2-7, with 10 nucleotides matching TRBD2. The trim removed 1 base at V and 2 bases at J, leaving 3 bases unmatched. CDR1 and CDR2 from the germline V gene are SGHRS and YFSETQ. The CDR3 totals 15 residues. As DNA, the CDR3 is TGCGCCAGCAGCTTGACTAGCGGGAACCCCTACGAGCAGTACTTC. Its protein is CASSLTSGNPYEQYF.

V usage is TRBV10-3 and J usage is TRBJ2-5, with TRBD1 identical over 7 bases. Germline V gene sequence: CDR1 ENHRY, CDR2 SYGVKD. The CDR3 extends over 13 amino acids. The V segment lost 6 bases and the J segment 3 bases; nucleotides outside the gene matches: 4. This CDR3 reads CAISRDREETQYF. In DNA form, the CDR3 reads TGTGCCATCAGCCGGGACAGAGAAGAGACCCAGTACTTC.

The chain employs TRBV5-1 and TRBJ2-5, with D maybe TRBD1 (6 bases). Between the trimmed V and J ends, which lost 4 bases and 2 bases, there was a span of 18 bases. The CDR3 is made up of 16 amino acids. The germline gives CDR1 SGHRS, CDR2 YFSETQ. In nucleotides, the CDR3 is TGCGCCAGCAGCATCCTGACAGGCTCCGGGCAAGAGACCCAGTACTTC. As protein: CASSILTGSGQETQYF.

This chain joins TRBV15 and TRBJ2-7; no clear D. From germline, CDR1 is LNHNV and CDR2 YYDKDF (reference sequence). The CDR3 sequence is 12 residues long. Trimming removed 0 bases from V and 6 bases from J, with 6 bases in between. Here the CDR3 reads CATSRDRTEQYF. Here the CDR3 DNA reads TGTGCCACCAGCAGAGACCGGACCGAGCAGTACTTC.

The chain employs TRBV18 and TRBJ2-2; the match to TRBD2 covers 14 bases. CDR1 is KGHSH and CDR2 is LQKENI in the germline V gene. This CDR3 is 20 amino acids long. V was pared by 1 base and J by 1 base, with 8 bases of the junction left unmatched. Here the CDR3 DNA reads TGTGCCAGCTCACCACGCGGGACTAGCGGGAGTTGGGAGAACACCGGGGAGCTGTTTTTT. Residues: CASSPRGTSGSWENTGELFF.

A single count supports this clone. The chain recombines TRBV7-9 with TRBJ1-5; TRBD1 agrees at 7 bases. Germline-derived CDR1 and CDR2 are SEHNR and FQNEAQ (reference sequence). The CDR3 is made up of 15 amino acids. V dropped 1 base and J dropped 6; count of bases not matched to a gene: 6. CDR3 nucleotide sequence: TGTGCCAGCAGCTTAGGACAGGGCTCTGTTCAGCCCCAGCATTTT. Protein sequence: CASSLGQGSVQPQHF.

The rearrangement links TRBV6-5 to TRBJ2-6; no firm D call. The CDR3 length is 13 residues. The germline CDR1 and CDR2 sequences are MNHEY and SVGAGI. V lost 5 bases, J lost 5 bases, and 7 bases lay in between. The CDR3 sequence is CASSTARANVLTF. Here the CDR3 DNA reads TGTGCCAGCAGTACGGCTCGGGCCAACGTCCTGACTTTC.

This chain joins TRBV27 and TRBJ1-1; D unclear. CDR1 MNHEY and CDR2 SMNVEV come from the germline V gene (reference sequence). V was pared by 3 bases and J by 0 bases, with 8 bases between. The CDR3 totals 14 residues. CDR3 sequence reads: CASSFGGLNTEAFF. CDR3 nucleotides: TGTGCCAGCAGTTTTGGAGGCCTGAACACTGAAGCTTTCTTT.

The chain combines TRBV24-1 with TRBJ1-1, with D perhaps TRBD1 (5 bases). Per germline, CDR1 KGHDR and CDR2 SFDVKD. V lost 4 bases to trimming and J lost 10 bases, with 12 bases between them. This CDR3 spans 12 amino acids. The DNA for the CDR3 is TGTGCCACCAGTGAACCCGACGGGGCAGCTTTCTTT. It specifies CATSEPDGAAFF.

The J gene is TRBJ2-2, the V gene TRBV7-9, with 14 positions matching TRBD2. The V segment lost 5 bases and the J segment 7 bases; nucleotides outside the gene matches: 9. The CDR3 extends over 17 amino acids. Germline lookup yields CDR1 SEHNR and CDR2 FQNEAQ (reference sequence). DNA of the CDR3: TGTGCCAGCAGCGTGGGACTAGCGGGAGTTGAGCACGGGGAGCTGTTTTTT. Protein product: CASSVGLAGVEHGELFF.

This clone showed up just once. V and J are TRBV19 and TRBJ2-1; D is possibly TRBD2 (5 bases). The germline gives CDR1 LNHDA, CDR2 SQIVND (reference sequence). V lost 3 bases and J 2 bases, leaving 11 bases between the germline ends. The CDR3 has 15 residues. CDR3 bases: TGTGCCAGTAGTATCGGACGGAGGCCCTACAATGAGCAGTTCTTC. Protein: CASSIGRRPYNEQFF. Filled out from reference TRBV19 and TRBJ2-1, the complete variable domain reads DGGITQSPKYLFRKEGQNVTLSCEQNLNHDAMYWYRQDPGQGLRLIYYSQIVNDFQKGDIAEGYSVSREKKESFPLTVTSAQKNPTAFYLCASSIGRRPYNEQFFGPGTRLTVL.

The chain links TRBV19 to TRBJ2-6, with D perhaps matching TRBD2 (5 bases). The CDR3 is 12 residues long. From germline, CDR1 is LNHDA and CDR2 SQIVND (reference sequence). V was clipped by 6 bases and J by 11 bases, with 11 bases between them. The CDR3 reads CASSQAGDVLTF. The CDR3 region has the DNA TGTGCCAGTAGCCAGGCGGGCGACGTCCTGACTTTC. The full variable domain, its missing parts supplied by reference TRBV19 and TRBJ2-6, is DGGITQSPKYLFRKEGQNVTLSCEQNLNHDAMYWYRQDPGQGLRLIYYSQIVNDFQKGDIAEGYSVSREKKESFPLTVTSAQKNPTAFYLCASSQAGDVLTFGAGSRLTVL.

The CDR3 DNA follows: TGTGCCAGCAGCTCGGGGGACAGCAATGAGCAGTTCTTC. Its translation is CASSSGDSNEQFF. The rearrangement uses TRBV11-3 and TRBJ2-1; possibly TRBD1 for D (7 bases). This CDR3 has 13 residues. Germline lookup yields CDR1 SGHNT and CDR2 YENEEA. Trimming took off 4 bases at V and 6 bases at J, with 10 bases between the two ends. Using reference TRBV11-3 and TRBJ2-1 for the parts outside the CDR3, the full variable domain is EAGVVQSPRYKIIEKKQPVAFWCNPISGHNTLYWYLQNLGQGPELLIRYENEEAVDDSQLPKDRFSAERLKGVDSTLKIQPAELGDSAVYLCASSSGDSNEQFFGPGTRLTVL.

The chain recombines TRBV12-3 or TRBV12-4 with TRBJ1-1, with no clear D. The CDR3 runs 11 residues. V was trimmed by 4 bases and J by 6 bases, leaving 6 bases between them. The CDR3 coding sequence is TGTGCCAGCAGTTCCAAGGCTGAAGCTTTCTTT. It specifies CASSSKAEAFF.

The genes are TRBV10-3 and TRBJ2-1; TRBD2 matches at 14 bases. In germline, CDR1 is ENHRY, CDR2 SYGVKD. The CDR3 is 16 residues long. J gave up 8 bases and V 3 bases, and 6 bases lay outside the gene matches. The CDR3 sequence is CAISDHGTSGSYEQFF. CDR3 nucleotides: TGTGCCATCAGTGACCATGGGACTAGCGGGAGCTATGAGCAGTTCTTC.

CDR3: CASSSRVQPQHF. In DNA form, the CDR3 reads TGTGCCAGCAGTTCCAGGGTTCAGCCCCAGCATTTT. The chain links TRBV6-1 to TRBJ1-5; possible D gene TRBD1, 5 bases. Between the trimmed V and J ends, which lost 5 bases and 6 bases, there was a span of 8 bases. CDR1 and CDR2 from the germline V gene are MNHNS and SASEGT. The CDR3 contains 12 residues.